The clone carrying this T cell receptor beta chain was seen repeatedly, ten times or more. These data are taken from a study of T cell repertoires in cytomegalovirus infection. Study details: Evidence of both CMV infection and a matching HLA type came from public TCR beta signatures.

The CDR3 loop spans 13 amino acids. The germline V and J ends were trimmed by 4 bases and 7 bases, with 10 bases remaining between them. Germline V gives CDR1 MDHEN, CDR2 SYDVKM. TCRdb re-derived calls from the reads in MiXCR, one entry per CDR3 protein. The sample includes fewer than 550,000 distinct CDR3 sequences, over 9% of them seen just once. The J gene is TRBJ1-4, the V gene TRBV28; possibly TRBD1 for D (5 bases). The sequence was obtained from a human donor in good health (CMV status not recorded). Some clones in this sample may be carry-over from other donors' samples. Input material: PBMCs. CDR3 sequence reads: CASSSEQGEKLFF. As DNA, the CDR3 is TGTGCCAGCAGTTCCGAGCAGGGTGAAAAACTGTTTTTT.